The rows below give T cell receptor beta chains drawn from one sample of a study of long-term antiretroviral therapy in people with HIV. The repertoire was sequenced with immunoSEQ multiplex PCR; TCRdb's copy has only in-frame clones and lacks some. This sample has 8,500 to 10,000 clones; around 77% occur once, and the top ten carry more than 11%. The material sequenced was unsorted PBMCs, taken 0.4 years before starting antiretroviral therapy. All receptors come from a man aged 30 to 39 with HIV. Each CDR3 is given with its conserved first and last residue. A D gene is named only where the DNA matches it firmly. The size field is filled for only some rows; it gives once, few, many or a size class.

abundance	d_gene	v_gene	len	j_gene	CDR3aa	CDR3nt
NA	TRBD1	TRBV7-9	13	TRBJ1-1	CASIHRGNTEAFF	TGTGCCAGCATCCACAGGGGCAACACTGAAGCTTTCTTT
once	TRBD2	TRBV5-4	16	TRBJ2-2	CASRLWGAGGTGELFF	TGTGCCAGCAGACTGTGGGGTGCGGGGGGCACCGGGGAGCTGTTTTTT
NA	NA	TRBV7-9	12	TRBJ2-7	CASSLGAYEQYF	TGTGCCAGCAGCTTGGGGGCCTACGAGCAGTACTTC
NA	TRBD2	TRBV30	18	TRBJ2-3	CAWWSGTSGGVLTDTQYF	TGTGCCTGGTGGTCCGGGACTAGCGGGGGGGTCCTCACAGATACGCAGTATTTT
NA	TRBD1	TRBV5-4	16	TRBJ1-2	CASRIGDRGFQDGYTF	TGTGCCAGCAGGATAGGGGACAGGGGGTTTCAGGATGGCTACACCTTC
NA	NA	TRBV13	18	TRBJ2-7	CASSSAGPGGAHSYEQYF	TGTGCCAGCAGCTCAGCAGGACCAGGGGGGGCCCATTCCTACGAGCAGTACTTC
NA	NA	TRBV11-3	12	TRBJ2-2	CASSGRTGELFF	TGTGCCAGCAGCGGAAGGACCGGGGAGCTGTTTTTT
NA	TRBD1	TRBV7-8	17	TRBJ1-2	CASSLLGTGTTHYGYTF	TGTGCCAGCAGCTTATTAGGGACAGGGACAACCCACTATGGCTACACCTTC
NA	NA	TRBV19	13	TRBJ1-1	CASSIRQGTEAFF	TGTGCCAGTAGTATAAGGCAGGGCACTGAAGCTTTCTTT
NA	NA	TRBV19	15	TRBJ1-4	CASSMGPSTNEKLFF	TGTGCCAGTAGTATGGGGCCCTCAACTAATGAAAAACTGTTTTTT
NA	NA	TRBV7-8	16	TRBJ1-6	CASSLARLRSLSPLHF	TGTGCCAGCAGCTTAGCCCGATTACGATCCCTTTCACCCCTCCACTTT
NA	TRBD1	TRBV28	15	TRBJ2-7	CASSTVDRVADEQYF	TGTGCCAGCAGCACAGTGGACAGGGTGGCCGACGAGCAGTACTTC
few	NA	TRBV18	11	TRBJ2-7	CASSPGGEQYF	TGTGCCAGCTCACCAGGCGGTGAGCAGTACTTC
NA	NA	TRBV28	15	TRBJ2-5	CASSKARIAKETQYF	TGTGCCAGCAGTAAAGCCAGAATAGCTAAAGAGACCCAGTACTTC
NA	TRBD1	TRBV28	15	TRBJ2-1	CASSLEGAAVYEQFF	TGTGCCAGCAGTTTAGAGGGGGCCGCGGTTTATGAGCAGTTCTTC
NA	TRBD2	TRBV5-4	16	TRBJ2-7	CASSSTPGGGDYEQYF	TGTGCCAGCAGCTCCACCCCTGGCGGGGGGGACTACGAGCAGTACTTC
NA	NA	TRBV27	12	TRBJ2-3	CASSESTDTQYF	TGTGCCAGCAGCGAAAGCACAGATACGCAGTATTTT
NA	NA	TRBV5-1	15	TRBJ2-6	CASSSEGHGANVLTF	TGCGCCAGCAGCTCGGAGGGACATGGGGCCAACGTCCTGACTTTC
NA	NA	TRBV5-1	12	TRBJ2-7	CASSLGDYEQYF	TGCGCCAGCAGCTTGGGAGACTACGAGCAGTACTTC
NA	TRBD1	TRBV29-1	14	TRBJ2-6	CSAGQGSGANVLTF	TGCAGCGCGGGACAGGGGTCCGGGGCCAACGTCCTGACTTTC
NA	NA	TRBV28	12	TRBJ2-7	CASGVGLYEQYF	TGTGCCAGCGGGGTAGGGCTTTACGAGCAGTACTTC
NA	TRBD1	TRBV7-9	16	TRBJ1-4	CASSTAGTAINEKLFF	TGTGCCAGCAGCACAGCCGGGACAGCAATTAATGAAAAACTGTTTTTT
NA	NA	TRBV19	14	TRBJ1-5	CASSISGENQPQHF	TGTGCCAGTAGTATCTCAGGAGAGAATCAGCCCCAGCATTTT
NA	TRBD2	TRBV4-3	15	TRBJ2-1	CASSPRTSGSNEQFF	TGCGCCAGCAGCCCGAGGACTAGCGGGAGTAATGAGCAGTTCTTC
NA	TRBD1	TRBV7-9	15	TRBJ2-5	CASSPGTGGLETQYF	TGTGCCAGCAGCCCAGGGACAGGGGGCCTAGAGACCCAGTACTTC
NA	NA	TRBV6-1	11	TRBJ1-2	CASSGFGRCTF	TGTGCCAGCAGCGGCTTTGGACGCTGCACCTTC
NA	NA	TRBV6-5	15	TRBJ1-2	CASSYSLGTNYGYTF	TGTGCCAGCAGTTACAGCCTAGGGACAAACTATGGCTACACCTTC
NA	TRBD1	TRBV7-2	14	TRBJ1-5	CASSRGDRGQPQHF	TGTGCCAGCAGCCGGGGGGACAGGGGTCAGCCCCAGCATTTT
once	NA	TRBV6-4	15	TRBJ2-1	CASSAQEGPYNEQFF	TGTGCCAGCAGTGCCCAAGAAGGGCCCTACAATGAGCAGTTCTTC
NA	NA	TRBV5-4	14	TRBJ1-2	CASSLTFGDHGYTF	NA
NA	TRBD1	TRBV4-3	16	TRBJ2-1	CASSQEGTGGYNEQFF	TGCGCCAGCAGCCAAGAGGGGACAGGGGGCTACAATGAGCAGTTCTTC
NA	TRBD1	TRBV27	13	TRBJ2-7	CASSLQGAYEQYF	TGTGCCAGCAGTCTACAGGGGGCGTACGAGCAGTACTTC
NA	NA	TRBV27	14	TRBJ1-3	CASSLSGSGNTIYF	TGTGCCAGCAGTTTATCAGGGTCTGGAAACACCATATATTTT
once	TRBD1	TRBV5-6	14	TRBJ1-5	CASSITGVQQPQHF	TGTGCCAGCAGCATTACAGGGGTTCAACAGCCCCAGCATTTT
NA	TRBD1	TRBV30	14	TRBJ1-1	CAWRRGHMNTEAFF	TGTGCCTGGAGGAGGGGGCATATGAACACTGAAGCTTTCTTT
NA	NA	TRBV19	14	TRBJ2-7	CASSIGAWGYEQYF	TGTGCCAGTAGTATAGGGGCTTGGGGTTACGAGCAGTACTTC
few	NA	TRBV7-9	15	TRBJ1-6	CASSARGDYNSPLHF	TGTGCCAGCAGCGCCCGGGGCGACTATAATTCACCCCTCCACTTT
NA	NA	TRBV7-9	13	TRBJ2-5	CASSLYPGETQYF	TGTGCCAGCAGCTTATACCCGGGAGAGACCCAGTACTTC
NA	NA	TRBV28	16	TRBJ2-7	CASSFGQGSFSYEQYF	TGTGCCAGCAGTTTTGGGCAGGGCTCCTTTTCCTACGAGCAGTACTTC
NA	NA	TRBV30	10	TRBJ2-7	CAWGYYEQYF	TGTGCCTGGGGCTACTACGAGCAGTACTTC
NA	NA	TRBV19	14	TRBJ2-7	CASTDPLRGYEQYF	TGTGCCAGTACCGACCCTCTTCGCGGCTACGAGCAGTACTTC
NA	NA	TRBV9	15	TRBJ1-2	CASSAEARGANGYTF	TGTGCCAGCAGCGCCGAGGCGCGAGGGGCTAATGGCTACACCTTC
NA	NA	TRBV18	13	TRBJ1-5	CASSPQGGQPQHF	TGTGCCAGCTCACCACAGGGAGGTCAGCCCCAGCATTTT
large	TRBD1	TRBV27	17	TRBJ1-4	CASSLWAGGGGNEKLFF	TGTGCCAGCAGTTTATGGGCAGGGGGCGGAGGAAATGAAAAACTGTTTTTT
NA	TRBD1	TRBV5-1	17	TRBJ2-7	CASSLREAGQGLSEQYF	TGCGCCAGCAGCTTGAGAGAGGCGGGACAGGGTCTAAGCGAGCAGTACTTC
NA	NA	TRBV27	13	TRBJ1-2	CASSTTGNYGYTF	TGTGCCAGCAGTACCACAGGGAACTATGGCTACACCTTC
NA	NA	TRBV19	15	TRBJ1-3	CASSPGLNSGNTIYF	TGTGCCAGTAGTCCCGGACTGAACTCTGGAAACACCATATATTTT
NA	NA	TRBV28	14	TRBJ2-7	CASSLSWERYEQYF	TGTGCCAGCAGTTTATCGTGGGAGAGGTACGAGCAGTACTTC